The 32 T cell receptor beta chains listed next were all sequenced from one sample in a study of CD8+ T cells in alopecia areata (dated by TCRdb to the late 2010s). This specimen's treatment or condition label, per the study, means: oral pan-JAK inhibitor, 5-10 mg twice daily. Library method: the immunoSEQ multiplex PCR assay. RNA was extracted from all samples and reverse transcribed into cDNA, which served as template for TCR sequencing. What TCRdb holds here is the immuneACCESS table cut down to in-frame rearrangements. Part of the clones is not present; checked against another copy, under half of the missing clones reflect an unresolved V gene, and the others are unexplained. A total of approximately 150,000 clones appear in this sample, roughly 58% of them only once. The ten top clones hold approximately 16% of the sample. The starting material was CD4+ T cells sorted from blood, obtained at approximately week 56, from a patient treated with tofacitinib. These receptors all stem from a human donor with alopecia areata.

This chain connects TRBV30 to TRBJ2-3, with D unresolved. This CDR3 has 13 residues. V lost 2 bases, J lost 4 bases, and 10 bases lay in between. Looked up from germline, CDR1 is GTSNPN and CDR2 is SVGIG (reference sequence). The CDR3, as DNA: TGTGCCTGGAGTCTGGGAAGCGCAGATACGCAGTATTTT. As protein: CAWSLGSADTQYF. Full variable domain (outside the CDR3, taken from reference TRBV30 and TRBJ2-3): SQTIHQWPATLVQPVGSPLSLECTVEGTSNPNLYWYRQAAGRGLQLLFYSVGIGQISSEVPQNLSASRPQDRQFILSSKKLLLSDSGFYLCAWSLGSADTQYFGPGTRLTVL.

This clone has just one count. The rearrangement uses TRBV7-2 and TRBJ1-6, with D possibly being TRBD1 (5 bases). Germline-derived CDR1 and CDR2 are SGHTA and FQGNSA. V was pared by 5 bases and J by 13 bases, with 15 bases between. The CDR3 is 13 residues long. The CDR3, as DNA: TGTGCCAGCAGCGGGGCAGGGAGCGGCCCCCTCCACTTT. Translated, it gives CASSGAGSGPLHF.

The rearrangement joins TRBV29-1 to TRBJ1-4; TRBD1 is a possible D gene (6 bases). CDR1 SQVTM and CDR2 ANQGSEA come from the germline V gene. This CDR3 comprises 14 residues. Trimming shortened V by 0 bases and J by 8 bases, and 13 bases separated the two germline ends. This CDR3 reads CSVEERGLPEKLFF. The CDR3 DNA reads TGCAGCGTTGAAGAGCGGGGGCTCCCCGAAAAACTGTTTTTT.

The rearrangement links TRBV13 to TRBJ2-6; D call uncertain. This CDR3 is built from 12 residues. Deletions cut 7 bases from V and 2 bases from J, with 3 bases between. Germline CDR1 PRHDT, CDR2 FYEKMQ (reference sequence). The CDR3 coding sequence is TGTGCCAGCAACCCTGGGGCCAACGTCCTGACTTTC. Translating gives CASNPGANVLTF.

The chain links TRBV28 to TRBJ1-6; D ambiguous. This CDR3 contains 11 residues. The ends were cut back, 6 bases at V and 10 bases at J, with 7 bases in the middle. Per the germline V gene, CDR1 is MDHEN and CDR2 is SYDVKM. CDR3 sequence (DNA): TGTGCCAGCAGCCTTGACTCACCCCTCCACTTT. As protein: CASSLDSPLHF. Using reference TRBV28 and TRBJ1-6 for the parts outside the CDR3, the full variable domain is DVKVTQSSRYLVKRTGEKVFLECVQDMDHENMFWYRQDPGLGLRLIYFSYDVKMKEKGDIPEGYSVSREKKERFSLILESASTNQTSMYLCASSLDSPLHFGNGTRLTVT.

V and J are TRBV2 and TRBJ2-7; D not certain. Germline CDR1 is SNHLY and CDR2 is FYNNEI. This CDR3 is built from 12 residues. V was shortened by 3 bases and J by 3 bases, with 6 bases between the two germline ends. CDR3 loop: CASSDRYYEQYF. CDR3 DNA sequence: TGTGCCAGCAGTGATAGGTACTACGAGCAGTACTTC.

The chain links TRBV29-1 to TRBJ2-1; D not certain. CDR3 length: 13 amino acids. Germline CDR1 is SQVTM and CDR2 is ANQGSEA. Trimming left V 4 bases short and J 9 bases short, with 16 bases between. The CDR3 here is CSVGRHLTFEQFF. CDR3 DNA sequence: TGCAGCGTTGGTCGCCACCTCACCTTTGAGCAGTTCTTC.

J is TRBJ2-3 and V is TRBV11-2; 9 nucleotides agree with TRBD1. Trimming cost V 1 base and J 6 bases; bases outside gene matches: 5. Looked up from germline, CDR1 is SGHAT and CDR2 is FQNNGV. The length of the CDR3 is 15 residues. The CDR3 coding sequence is TGTGCCAGCAGCTTAGGGTACAGGGGGCGTGATACGCAGTATTTT. Its protein is CASSLGYRGRDTQYF.

DNA for the CDR3: TGTGCCAGCAGCTTAGTGGGCCCCCTAGCGGGGGGGAACAATGAGCAGTTCTTC. Its protein product is CASSLVGPLAGGNNEQFF. The V gene is TRBV7-9, the J gene TRBJ2-1; 12 nucleotides align to TRBD2. This CDR3 has 18 residues. With 1 base clipped from V and 5 bases from J, the junction kept 9 bases outside the gene matches. The germline gives CDR1 SEHNR, CDR2 FQNEAQ (reference sequence).

This clone appeared a few times. The chain recombines TRBV29-1 with TRBJ2-1; tentatively, D is TRBD2 (7 bases). Germline loops: CDR1 SQVTM, CDR2 ANQGSEA. The CDR3 is made up of 11 amino acids. Trimming pared 7 bases from V and 11 bases from J, leaving 15 bases between. CDR3 sequence (DNA): TGCAGCGGAGGAAAGCGGGACAAGCAGTTCTTC. Protein: CSGGKRDKQFF.

CDR3 residues: CASSGDRDNYGYTF. The DNA of the CDR3 is TGTGCCAGTAGTGGGGACAGGGATAACTATGGCTACACCTTC. The rearrangement uses TRBV19 and TRBJ1-2, with 9 bases aligning to TRBD1. V shed 5 bases, J shed 1 base, and the junction held 2 bases outside the gene matches. The CDR3 runs to 14 residues. Per the germline V gene, CDR1 is LNHDA and CDR2 is SQIVND (reference sequence).

This clone has only a few counts. CDR3 in amino acids: CASSDWQGRGEQFF. The DNA of the CDR3 is TGTGCCAGCAGTGACTGGCAGGGTCGCGGTGAGCAGTTCTTC. The J gene is TRBJ2-1, the V gene TRBV2, with a tentative D call TRBD1 (5 bases). CDR3 length: 14 residues. V lost 3 bases, J lost 9 bases, and 15 bases lay in between. CDR1 and CDR2 from the germline V gene are SNHLY and FYNNEI.

The chain links TRBV10-3 to TRBJ2-7, with 7 bases matching TRBD1. V shed 5 bases and J 3 bases; nucleotides not matched to a gene: 10. The CDR3 runs 15 residues. Germline CDR1 and CDR2: ENHRY and SYGVKD. CDR3 coding DNA: TGTGCCATCAGTTCGCCGGGACAGAACTACTACGAGCAGTACTTC. It yields the protein CAISSPGQNYYEQYF.

This sequence joins TRBV20-1 and TRBJ2-7; D gene unclear. The CDR3 totals 11 residues. Germline CDR1 reads DFQATT; CDR2 reads SNEGSKA (reference sequence). V dropped 2 bases and J dropped 4 bases, with 6 bases sitting between them. CDR3 coding DNA: TGCAGTGCTAGAATGGCGTACGAGCAGTACTTC. It yields the protein CSARMAYEQYF.

This chain joins TRBV29-1 and TRBJ2-5; 11 nucleotides align to TRBD1. V was clipped by 4 bases and J by 2 bases; unmatched bases: 3. This CDR3 contains 14 residues. Germline V gene lookup returns CDR1 SQVTM and CDR2 ANQGSEA. The CDR3 bases are TGCAGCGTTGTTAGGGACAGGGGGCAAGAGACCCAGTACTTC. It codes for CSVVRDRGQETQYF.

The chain is built from TRBV7-9 and TRBJ2-4, with TRBD1 identical over 8 bases. After removal of 5 bases from V and 1 base from J, the junction contained 13 bases not matched to a gene. This CDR3 comprises 18 residues. CDR1 is SEHNR, CDR2 FQNEAQ, per germline (reference sequence). The CDR3: CASSGLAGGRTAKNIQYF. The CDR3 DNA sequence: TGTGCCAGCAGCGGACTCGCAGGGGGCAGGACGGCCAAAAACATTCAGTACTTC.

The chain employs TRBV6-5 and TRBJ1-4, with a weak D call TRBD1 (6 bases). The germline gives CDR1 MNHEY, CDR2 SVGAGI. This CDR3 is 13 amino acids long. CDR3 residues: CAASGGRNEKLFF. CDR3 nucleotides: TGTGCTGCGTCGGGGGGCCGGAATGAAAAACTGTTTTTT.

J is TRBJ1-4 and V is TRBV4-1; D gene ambiguous. Trimming left V 0 bases short and J 2 bases short, with 10 bases between. Germline V gene data show CDR1 as MGHRA and CDR2 as YSYEKL. This CDR3 is built from 16 residues. CDR3 amino acids: CASSQDKVGTNEKLFF. CDR3 coding DNA: TGCGCCAGCAGCCAAGATAAAGTAGGGACTAATGAAAAACTGTTTTTT.

This clone was observed a handful of times. For the CDR3, the DNA is TGTGCCAGAACGGGACAGGGGGGGCAAGGCTACACCTTC. As protein: CARTGQGGQGYTF. This chain links TRBV7-2 with TRBJ1-2, with 11 bases that match TRBD1. The trim removed 9 bases at V and 8 bases at J, leaving 8 bases unmatched. The CDR3 sequence is 13 residues long. Germline loops: CDR1 SGHTA, CDR2 FQGNSA.

V usage is TRBV9 and J usage is TRBJ2-1; the match to TRBD2 covers 14 bases. The trim removed 3 bases at V and 8 bases at J, leaving 7 bases unmatched. The CDR3 loop spans 16 amino acids. Germline assignment: CDR1 SGDLS and CDR2 YYNGEE. The chain's CDR3 is CASSAETSGGAHEQFF. The CDR3 DNA reads as TGTGCCAGCAGCGCAGAGACTAGCGGGGGGGCCCATGAGCAGTTCTTC. Filled out from reference TRBV9 and TRBJ2-1, the complete variable domain reads DSGVTQTPKHLITATGQRVTLRCSPRSGDLSVYWYQQSLDQGLQFLIQYYNGEERAKGNILERFSAQQFPDLHSELNLSSLELGDSALYFCASSAETSGGAHEQFFGPGTRLTVL.

The genes are TRBV10-2 and TRBJ2-3, with 13 positions matching TRBD2. The V gene's germline CDR1 is WSHSY and CDR2 SAAADI. Trimming removed 7 bases from V and 4 bases from J; junction bases left unmatched: 2. CDR3 size: 14 residues. CDR3 sequence: CASKGLAGPDTQYF. In DNA, the CDR3 is TGCGCCAGCAAGGGACTAGCGGGACCAGATACGCAGTATTTT.

The chain has TRBV12-5 and TRBJ2-3, with D unclear. The CDR3 totals 11 residues. Germline CDR1 is LGHNT and CDR2 is FRNRAP. Trimming took 7 bases from V and 5 from J, leaving 7 bases between them. The CDR3 loop reads CASADRDTQYF. The CDR3 bases are TGTGCTAGTGCTGACCGAGATACGCAGTATTTT.

About this clone: Distinct nucleotide sequences in the sample also encode this CDR3. The chain couples TRBV6-1 to TRBJ1-2; no reliable D call. The ends were cut back, 3 bases at V and 0 bases at J, with 5 bases in the middle. Germline V gives CDR1 MNHNS, CDR2 SASEGT. The CDR3 totals 13 residues. CDR3 nucleotides: TGTGCCAGCAGTGAGCATTCTAACTATGGCTACACCTTC. Amino acids: CASSEHSNYGYTF.

This chain connects TRBV2 to TRBJ2-3; the D gene is possibly TRBD2 (7 bases). In germline, CDR1 is SNHLY, CDR2 FYNNEI. V was shortened by 4 bases and J by 4 bases, with 12 bases between the two germline ends. The CDR3 sequence is 14 residues long. CDR3 region: CASSGRGAADTQYF. In DNA form, the CDR3 reads TGTGCCAGCAGTGGACGGGGGGCGGCAGATACGCAGTATTTT.

This clone was seen only a few times. J is TRBJ2-7 and V is TRBV7-2, with TRBD1 matching 7 bases. The V gene's germline CDR1 is SGHTA and CDR2 FQGNSA. The CDR3 runs to 16 residues. V lost 6 bases to trimming and J lost 2 bases; unmatched junction nucleotides: 13. In DNA form, the CDR3 reads TGTGCCAGCAGTCTAGAGGGGTGGACAGGAGCCTACGAGCAGTACTTC. It is translated as CASSLEGWTGAYEQYF.

V and J are TRBV29-1 and TRBJ2-5, with D unclear. The CDR3 loop spans 12 amino acids. The V gene lost 4 bases and the J gene lost 7 bases, with 13 bases spanning the gap. CDR1 and CDR2 (germline): SQVTM, ANQGSEA. CDR3 sequence reads: CSVVLAMGTQYF. The CDR3 DNA reads as TGCAGCGTTGTTCTGGCGATGGGGACCCAGTACTTC.

The chain combines TRBV7-9 with TRBJ1-1; no reliable D call. This CDR3 is 15 amino acids long. The ends were cut back, 5 bases at V and 4 bases at J, with 17 bases in the middle. Per the germline V gene, CDR1 is SEHNR and CDR2 is FQNEAQ (reference sequence). The CDR3 coding sequence is TGTGCCAGCAGCCCAGGAGGGAACTACGGCACTGAAGCTTTCTTT. Residues: CASSPGGNYGTEAFF.

The rearrangement joins TRBV19 to TRBJ1-6; unclear D gene. Trimming took 5 bases from V and 7 from J, leaving 6 bases between them. The CDR3 spans 12 residues. CDR1 and CDR2 from the germline V gene are LNHDA and SQIVND (reference sequence). The CDR3 reads CASSALNSPLHF. In DNA form, the CDR3 reads TGTGCCAGTAGTGCCCTAAATTCACCCCTCCACTTT.

This clone was recorded a few times. A read error may produce the germline difference seen at one junction end. The J gene is TRBJ1-2, the V gene TRBV5-1; the match to TRBD1 covers 8 bases. This CDR3 contains 12 residues. The germline V gene encodes CDR1 SGHRS and CDR2 YFSETQ. This CDR3 is CASRLDRDGYTF. As DNA, the CDR3 is TGCGCCAGCAGATTGGACAGGGATGGCTACACCTTC.

The chain carries TRBV29-1 and TRBJ2-3; D is possibly TRBD1 or TRBD2 (5 bases each). The CDR3 is 13 residues long. V was pared by 5 bases and J by 1 base, with 10 bases between. Germline assignment: CDR1 SQVTM and CDR2 ANQGSEA. The CDR3 here is CSVRRGGTDTQYF. The CDR3 region has the DNA TGCAGCGTTAGGAGAGGGGGCACAGATACGCAGTATTTT.

In its sample, this clone was seen once. The chain couples TRBV29-1 to TRBJ2-5, with D possibly called TRBD1 or TRBD2 (5 bases each). This CDR3 region has 13 residues. V was pared by 4 bases and J by 2 bases, with 11 bases between. The germline CDR1 and CDR2 sequences are SQVTM and ANQGSEA. CDR3 amino acids: CSVGRTIQETQYF. The DNA of the CDR3 is TGCAGCGTTGGGAGGACAATACAAGAGACCCAGTACTTC.

This clone was counted between two and nine times. The V gene is TRBV7-9, the J gene TRBJ1-1; D is undetermined. The V gene's germline CDR1 is SEHNR and CDR2 FQNEAQ (reference sequence). CDR3 size: 13 residues. The V and J ends lost 5 bases and 5 bases respectively, with 12 bases between them. The CDR3 DNA reads as TGTGCCAGCAGCCGAGGTGTGGAGACTGAAGCTTTCTTT. As protein: CASSRGVETEAFF.